This TCR beta chain is drawn from a study of T cell repertoires in cytomegalovirus infection. Study context: Both CMV infection and a matching HLA type were indicated by public TCR beta signatures. General study results and limits: Accumulated public TCR beta family frequency recognized individuals carrying CMV together with the relevant HLA.

CDR1 and CDR2 from the germline V gene are MDHEN and SYDVKM. Trimming cost V 4 bases and J 6 bases; bases outside gene matches: 4. This CDR3 spans 15 amino acids. This clonotype was detected many times. Its antigen is not known. TCRdb re-called the reads with MiXCR, one entry per CDR3 protein. The repertoire includes under 150,000 distinct CDR3 sequences, approximately 9.2% of them detected once, and around a tenth sits in the top ten. V gene TRBV28 combines with J gene TRBJ1-4; 11 bases are a match to TRBD1. The sample taken for sequencing was PBMCs. This clonotype originated in a human donor in good health (CMV status not recorded). Some clones in this sample may be carry-over from other donors' samples. This CDR3 is CASSSPGQGDEKLFF. Here the CDR3 DNA reads TGTGCCAGCAGTTCCCCGGGACAGGGGGATGAAAAACTGTTTTTT.